The sample holds many counts of the clone carrying this T cell receptor beta chain. Antigen: not known. The CDR3 length is 15 residues. In germline, CDR1 is MGHDK, CDR2 SYGVNS. Deletions cut 3 bases from V and 3 bases from J, with 12 bases between. This sample was included in a study of type 1 and type 2 diabetes patients. General observations from the study: Between type 2 diabetes and control samples, V and J usage averaged roughly 0.97 correlation.

PCR was run on genomic DNA. A primer set of 30 forward and 13 reverse primers amplified the CDR3. A single record per CDR3 protein comes from TCRdb applying MiXCR to the multiplex PCR reads. The table lists fewer than 350,000 distinct CDR3 sequences, 45% to 60% of them singletons. J is TRBJ2-1 and V is TRBV25-1; D call uncertain. Source material: peripheral blood mononuclear cells (PBMCs). This clonotype originated in a man between 18 and 29 years old with type 2 diabetes. The CDR3 DNA reads as TGTGCCAGCAGTGATGTGACGAGTAGCTACAATGAGCAGTTCTTC. Protein product: CASSDVTSSYNEQFF.